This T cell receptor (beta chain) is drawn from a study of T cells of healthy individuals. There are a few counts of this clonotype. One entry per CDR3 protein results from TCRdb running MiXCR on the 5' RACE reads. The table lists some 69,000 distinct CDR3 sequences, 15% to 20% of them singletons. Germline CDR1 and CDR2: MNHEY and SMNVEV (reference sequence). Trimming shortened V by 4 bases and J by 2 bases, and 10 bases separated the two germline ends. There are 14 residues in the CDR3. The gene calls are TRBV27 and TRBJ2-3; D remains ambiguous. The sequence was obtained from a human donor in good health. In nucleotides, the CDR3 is TGTGCCAGCAGTTCATGGGCAGCCACAGATACGCAGTATTTT. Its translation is CASSSWAATDTQYF.